This T cell receptor (beta chain) was identified in a study of CD8+ T cells in alopecia areata. Individuals with alopecia areata gave both lesional scalp punch biopsies and peripheral blood for collection. Following RNA extraction, reverse transcription yielded cDNA that acted as the sequencing template. Method: immunoSEQ multiplex PCR; TCRdb's copy keeps in-frame clones and lacks some. There are roughly 250,000 clones in the sample; approximately 61% occur only once, and 1% to 1.5% lies in the top ten. Losses at the gene ends were 0 bases for V and 4 bases for J; bases not matched to a gene: 7. Per germline, CDR1 SGHDT and CDR2 YYEEEE. This CDR3 spans 17 amino acids. The table lists this clone with a few counts.

The sequencing here drew on CD4+ T cells sorted from blood, taken at week 0. The chain employs TRBV5-6 and TRBJ2-1, with 10 bases that match TRBD2. The sequence was obtained from a human donor with alopecia areata. As DNA, the CDR3 is TGTGCCAGCAGCTTGGGTTGGCTAGCGGGGGATTACAATGAGCAGTTCTTC. Its translation: CASSLGWLAGDYNEQFF.